This is a list of T cell receptor beta chains from one sample in a study of cytomegalovirus exposure and HLA in healthy donors. Assay: immunoSEQ multiplex PCR; the TCRdb copy retains only in-frame clones and omits some. This sample carries 150,000 to 200,000 clones, around nine tenths of them seen once, and the ten largest clones take under 4.5%. Sequencing was done on a sample of PBMCs. Every receptor here comes from a man between 18 and 29 years old in good health and CMV-seropositive. Each CDR3 is given without its conserved first and last residue. Fields, in order: V gene, clone size, J gene, CDR3 protein. Only some rows state a clone size, as once, few, many or a class for expanded clones.

V: TRBV4-2
size: -
J: TRBJ2-5
CDR3: ASSQDGVGLAGAGETQY

V: TRBV6-5
size: -
J: TRBJ1-2
CDR3: ASATTGGYT

V: TRBV23-1
size: -
J: TRBJ2-3
CDR3: ASSPGGTKTSTDTQY

V: TRBV7-9
size: -
J: TRBJ2-1
CDR3: ASSFLSGGYYNEQF

V: TRBV6-6
size: -
J: TRBJ1-1
CDR3: ASTGVETTMNTEAF

V: TRBV28
size: -
J: TRBJ2-7
CDR3: ASSLEGNRYYEQY

V: TRBV7-8
size: -
J: TRBJ2-1
CDR3: ASSFRQNSNNEQF

V: TRBV9
size: -
J: TRBJ2-3
CDR3: ASSVGVTRGSTDTQY

V: TRBV9
size: -
J: TRBJ1-2
CDR3: ASSPHRDNYGYT

V: TRBV5-1
size: -
J: TRBJ2-2
CDR3: ASSLPSVTDRTRLAPGELF

V: TRBV28
size: -
J: TRBJ2-1
CDR3: ASSSSVRQSNEQF

V: TRBV28
size: -
J: TRBJ1-5
CDR3: ASSLVPQGAGDQPQH

V: TRBV5-1
size: -
J: TRBJ1-1
CDR3: ASSLGGQGNTEAF

V: TRBV7-9
size: once
J: TRBJ2-1
CDR3: ASSLPTGRRLNEQF

V: TRBV7-8
size: -
J: TRBJ2-2
CDR3: ASPLLQGAGTGELF

V: TRBV2
size: -
J: TRBJ2-5
CDR3: ASDRAAIQETQY

V: TRBV11-3
size: -
J: TRBJ2-5
CDR3: ASSLEREWETQY

V: TRBV18
size: -
J: TRBJ2-7
CDR3: ASSPKGQGDTYEQY

V: TRBV10-1
size: -
J: TRBJ2-5
CDR3: ASSGEVQETQY

V: TRBV5-1
size: -
J: TRBJ1-2
CDR3: ASSPRTGASNYGYT

V: TRBV29-1
size: -
J: TRBJ2-3
CDR3: SVLQGTIDTQY

V: TRBV25-1
size: -
J: TRBJ1-3
CDR3: ASSDGASGGNTIY